A single T cell receptor (beta chain) is shown here with its context. This sample is part of a study of blood T cell repertoires in COVID-19. Turning to the study itself: The United States, Italy and Spain provided the acute and convalescent COVID-19 samples.

The CDR3 totals 15 residues. The V gene's germline CDR1 is MDHEN and CDR2 SYDVKM. Trimming cost V 4 bases and J 8 bases; bases outside gene matches: 9. In the authors' workflow: Amplification from reference gene primers served as the basis for estimated nucleated cell counts. Sequenced by immunoSEQ multiplex PCR; TCRdb stores in-frame clones only, minus some. That table gives V, J and clone size, and the DNA gave D and trimming. Of more than 300,000 clones in the sample, 88% are singletons; the top ten hold about 7.3%. The source of this sequence is a woman aged 70-85 years with COVID-19, enrolled during active disease. The specimen sequenced was peripheral blood. This rearrangement joins TRBV28 to TRBJ1-4; 8 positions match TRBD1. The CDR3 DNA sequence: TGTGCCAGCAGTTCCGGACAGGGAGACGGGGAAAAACTGTTTTTT. It encodes CASSSGQGDGEKLFF.